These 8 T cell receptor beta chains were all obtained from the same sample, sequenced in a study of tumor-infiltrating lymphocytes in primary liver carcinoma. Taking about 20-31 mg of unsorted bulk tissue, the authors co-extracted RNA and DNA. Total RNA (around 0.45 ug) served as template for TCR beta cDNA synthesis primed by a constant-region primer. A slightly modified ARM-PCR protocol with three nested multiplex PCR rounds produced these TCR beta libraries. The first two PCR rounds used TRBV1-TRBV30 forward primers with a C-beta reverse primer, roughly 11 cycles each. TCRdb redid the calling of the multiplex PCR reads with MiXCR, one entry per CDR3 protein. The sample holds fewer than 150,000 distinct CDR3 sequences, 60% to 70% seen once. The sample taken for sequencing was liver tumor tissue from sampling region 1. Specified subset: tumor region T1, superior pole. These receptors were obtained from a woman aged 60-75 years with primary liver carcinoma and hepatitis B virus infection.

The CDR3 sequence: CSAIAGVGTWELFF. The CDR3 nucleotides are TGCAGTGCTATAGCGGGAGTAGGTACCTGGGAGCTGTTTTTT. V gene TRBV20-1 combines with J gene TRBJ2-2, with 9 bases that match TRBD2. The CDR3 consists of 14 residues. The germline V gene encodes CDR1 DFQATT and CDR2 SNEGSKA (reference sequence). The V segment lost 4 bases and the J segment 9 bases; nucleotides outside the gene matches: 9.

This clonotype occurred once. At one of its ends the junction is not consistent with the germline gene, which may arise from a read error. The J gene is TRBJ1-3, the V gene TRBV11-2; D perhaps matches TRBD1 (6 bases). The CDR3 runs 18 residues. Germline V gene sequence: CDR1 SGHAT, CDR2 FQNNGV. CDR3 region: CANSLVSVRGSSGNTIYF. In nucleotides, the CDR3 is TGTGCCAACAGCTTAGTGTCCGTGAGGGGGAGCTCTGGAAACACCATATATTTT.

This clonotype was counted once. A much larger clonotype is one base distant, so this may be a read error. Here the CDR3 DNA reads TGTGCCAGCAGTACGTCCTACGAGCCGTACTTC. Translating gives CASSTSYEPYF. The chain joins TRBV12-3 or TRBV12-4 to TRBJ2-7, with D unclear. The CDR3 covers 11 residues.

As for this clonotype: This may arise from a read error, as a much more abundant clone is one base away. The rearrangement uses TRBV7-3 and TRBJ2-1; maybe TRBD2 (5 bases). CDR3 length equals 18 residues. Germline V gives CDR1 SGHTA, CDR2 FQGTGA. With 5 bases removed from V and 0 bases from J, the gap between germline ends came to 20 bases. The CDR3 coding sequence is TGTGCCAGCAGCCCCTACGGTTTGAGGAGGAGCTCCTACAATGAGCAGTTCTTC. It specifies CASSPYGLRRSSYNEQFF.

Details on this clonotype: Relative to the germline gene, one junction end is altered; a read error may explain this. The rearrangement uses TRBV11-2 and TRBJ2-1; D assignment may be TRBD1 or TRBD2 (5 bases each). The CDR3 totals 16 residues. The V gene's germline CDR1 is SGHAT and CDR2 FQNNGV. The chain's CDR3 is CASNPRDPSSYNEQFF. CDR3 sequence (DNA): TGCGCCAGCAACCCCCGGGACCCGAGCTCCTACAATGAGCAGTTCTTC.

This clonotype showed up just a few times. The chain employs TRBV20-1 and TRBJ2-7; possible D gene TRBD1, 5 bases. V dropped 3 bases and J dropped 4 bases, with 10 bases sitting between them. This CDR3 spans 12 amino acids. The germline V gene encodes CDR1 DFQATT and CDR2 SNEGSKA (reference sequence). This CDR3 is CSARIREYEQYF. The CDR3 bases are TGCAGTGCTAGGATCAGGGAATACGAGCAGTACTTC.

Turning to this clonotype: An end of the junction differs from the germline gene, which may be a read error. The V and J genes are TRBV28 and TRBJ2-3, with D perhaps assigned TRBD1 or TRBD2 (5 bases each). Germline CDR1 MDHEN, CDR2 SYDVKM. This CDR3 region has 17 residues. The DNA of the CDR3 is TGTACCAGCAGTCACTACCGGGACCACTACCAGGGAGATACGCAGTATTTT. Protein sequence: CTSSHYRDHYQGDTQYF.

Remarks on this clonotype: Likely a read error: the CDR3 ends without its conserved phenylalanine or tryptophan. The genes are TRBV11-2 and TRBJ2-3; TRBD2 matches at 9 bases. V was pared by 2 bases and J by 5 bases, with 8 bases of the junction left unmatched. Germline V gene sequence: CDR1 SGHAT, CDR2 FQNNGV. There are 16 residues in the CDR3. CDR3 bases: TGTGCCAGCAGCTTATTACCCGGCGGGAGGGGAGATACGCAGTATCTT. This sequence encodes CASSLLPGGRGDTQYL.